The clone carrying this T cell receptor (beta chain) was counted a few times. What it binds is unknown. This CDR3 spans 14 amino acids. The germline V gene has CDR1 KGHSH and CDR2 LQKENI. Trimming stripped 3 bases from V and 2 bases from J, with 11 bases between. Donors counted as nominally healthy when sampled, yet unrecorded immune exposures were likely. Researchers ran the PCR with 60 Vbeta and 13 Jbeta primers. Assay: immunoSEQ multiplex PCR; the TCRdb copy retains only in-frame clones and omits some. The table records around 170,000 clones, 65% to 85% of them present only once. The record originates from a study of cytomegalovirus exposure and HLA in healthy donors. Study-level findings and limits: The study found most TCR sequences rare, yet found some public TCRs in many donors. Highly shared variants forming one cluster were likely a sequencing artifact.

This sequence originates from a girl under 18 in good health and CMV-seropositive. The chain employs TRBV18 and TRBJ2-7; D might be TRBD2 (5 bases). The sample taken for sequencing was PBMCs. The CDR3 bases are TGTGCCAGCTCACCGGGGAGTACCGCCTACGAGCAGTACTTC. Encoded protein: CASSPGSTAYEQYF.